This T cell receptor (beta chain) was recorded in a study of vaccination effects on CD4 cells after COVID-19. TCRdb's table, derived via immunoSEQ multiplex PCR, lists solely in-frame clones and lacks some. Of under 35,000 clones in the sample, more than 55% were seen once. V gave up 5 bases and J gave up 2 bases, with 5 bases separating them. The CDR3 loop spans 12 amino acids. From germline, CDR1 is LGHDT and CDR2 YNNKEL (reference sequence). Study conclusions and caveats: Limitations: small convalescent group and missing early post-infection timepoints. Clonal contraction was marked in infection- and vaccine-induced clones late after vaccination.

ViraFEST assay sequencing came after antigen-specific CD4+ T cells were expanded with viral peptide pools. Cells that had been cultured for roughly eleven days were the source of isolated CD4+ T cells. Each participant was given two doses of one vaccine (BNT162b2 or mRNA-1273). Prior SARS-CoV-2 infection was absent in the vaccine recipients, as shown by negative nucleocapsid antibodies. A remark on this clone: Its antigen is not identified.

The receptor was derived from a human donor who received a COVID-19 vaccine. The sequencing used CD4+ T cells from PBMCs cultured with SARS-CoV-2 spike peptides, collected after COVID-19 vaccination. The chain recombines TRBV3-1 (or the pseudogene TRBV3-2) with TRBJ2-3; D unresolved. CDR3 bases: TGTGCCAGCAGCACTACCACAGATACGCAGTATTTT. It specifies CASSTTTDTQYF.